A single sample gave rise to the 21 T cell receptor beta chains below, sequenced in a study of naive and memory T cell subsets. Two oligonucleotides, mixed equimolar, formed the beta constant-region primer covering TRBC1 and TRBC2. TCRdb itself ran the UMI-ligation and nested PCR reads through MiXCR, one entry per CDR3 protein. The data show tens of thousands of distinct CDR3 sequences, over 7% seen once. The sequenced sample consisted of central memory CD4+ T cells from blood. The receptors were sampled from a human donor in good health.

This clonotype has a count of ten or more. CDR3 region: CASSSTGQAFSEQYF. DNA for the CDR3: TGTGCCAGCAGCTCCACGGGACAGGCCTTTTCCGAGCAGTACTTC. The chain employs TRBV7-2 and TRBJ2-7; TRBD1 agrees at 8 bases. This CDR3 contains 15 residues. Germline values: CDR1 SGHTA, CDR2 FQGNSA. V shed 4 bases and J 6 bases; nucleotides not matched to a gene: 11.

The CDR3 spells CASSPVRVSYEQYF. In nucleotides, the CDR3 is TGTGCCAGCAGCCCGGTCAGGGTTTCCTACGAGCAGTACTTC. The genes are TRBV14 and TRBJ2-7; TRBD1 might be the D (5 bases). V was trimmed by 4 bases and J by 1 base, leaving 11 bases between them. The CDR3 has 14 residues. Germline lookup yields CDR1 SGHDN and CDR2 FVKESK.

This clonotype was seen many times. The J gene is TRBJ1-1, the V gene TRBV7-8; D uncertain. The CDR3 runs to 13 residues. The V gene's germline CDR1 is SGHVS and CDR2 FQNEAQ. The V end lost 2 bases, the J end lost 1 base, and 5 bases lay between the germline ends. Here the CDR3 DNA reads TGTGCCAGCAGCTTAAGAGGGAACACTGAAGCTTTCTTT. As protein: CASSLRGNTEAFF. The full variable domain, rest sourced from reference TRBV7-8 and TRBJ1-1, is GAGVSQSPRYKVAKRGQDVALRCDPISGHVSLFWYQQALGQGPEFLTYFQNEAQLDKSGLPSDRFFAERPEGSVSTLKIQRTQQEDSAVYLCASSLRGNTEAFFGQGTRLTVV.

The chain joins TRBV19 to TRBJ1-1; D gene unclear. The CDR3 totals 10 residues. Per the germline V gene, CDR1 is LNHDA and CDR2 is SQIVND (reference sequence). The germline V and J ends were trimmed by 6 bases and 5 bases, with 4 bases remaining between them. The CDR3 DNA follows: TGTGCCAGTAGGGAGACTGAAGCTTTCTTT. This codes for CASRETEAFF.

This clonotype was detected only a few times. The gene calls are TRBV20-1 and TRBJ2-4, with D unresolved. The CDR3 extends over 13 amino acids. Per the germline V gene, CDR1 is DFQATT and CDR2 is SNEGSKA (reference sequence). V lost 6 bases and J lost 3, with 12 bases in between. CDR3 residues: CSAPTVGKNIQYF. DNA for the CDR3: TGCAGTGCCCCAACAGTAGGCAAAAACATTCAGTACTTC.

This clonotype appeared many times. V usage is TRBV27 and J usage is TRBJ2-7; 14 nucleotides line up with TRBD2. The V gene end was trimmed by 2 bases and the J gene end by 6 bases; junction bases not matched to a gene: 6. CDR3 size: 16 residues. Germline V CDR1 and CDR2: MNHEY, SMNVEV (reference sequence). CDR3 nucleotide sequence: TGTGCCAGCAGTTTACGGGGGACTAGCGGGAGTTCCGAGCAGTACTTC. Protein sequence: CASSLRGTSGSSEQYF.

In its sample, this clonotype is medium-sized (0.01 to 0.1%). The rearrangement links TRBV7-2 to TRBJ1-6; unclear D gene. Trimming removed 5 bases at V and 4 bases at J, with 3 bases between. This CDR3 has 12 amino acids. Germline CDR1 is SGHTA and CDR2 is FQGNSA. CDR3 amino acids: CASSQYNSPLHF. DNA of the CDR3: TGTGCCAGCAGCCAATATAATTCACCCCTCCACTTT.

This clonotype occurred many times. This chain connects TRBV6-5 to TRBJ1-3; D uncertain. V was clipped by 0 bases and J by 2 bases, with 14 bases between them. The germline gives CDR1 MNHEY, CDR2 SVGAGI. There are 17 residues in the CDR3. As DNA, the CDR3 is TGTGCCAGCAGTTACTCGAGCTCACTCCGTCCTGGAAACACCATATATTTT. It encodes CASSYSSSLRPGNTIYF.

The chain joins TRBV5-1 to TRBJ1-5; D is ambiguous. The CDR3 runs 14 residues. V was shortened by 3 bases and J by 2 bases, with 9 bases between the two germline ends. Germline V CDR1 and CDR2: SGHRS, YFSETQ. The CDR3 region is CASSYGSGNQPQHF. DNA of the CDR3: TGCGCCAGCAGCTATGGGTCGGGCAATCAGCCCCAGCATTTT.

This clonotype has at least ten counts. This sequence joins TRBV20-1 and TRBJ1-2; maybe TRBD1 (5 bases). Between the trimmed V and J ends, which lost 6 bases and 8 bases, there was a span of 22 bases. CDR1 DFQATT and CDR2 SNEGSKA come from the germline V gene (reference sequence). The CDR3 consists of 14 residues. The DNA for the CDR3 is TGCAGTGCCACCATCGGGGCGGCCCCAGCCGGCTACACCTTC. Translation: CSATIGAAPAGYTF.

This clonotype was found many times. The chain is built from TRBV6-2 or TRBV6-3 and TRBJ2-7; no reliable D call. Looked up from germline, CDR1 is MNHEY and CDR2 is SVGEGT. V was clipped by 10 bases and J by 3 bases, with 22 bases between them. CDR3 length: 15 residues. The CDR3 is CATTTKSHGIYEQYF. CDR3 in DNA: TGTGCCACCACCACCAAAAGTCACGGTATCTACGAGCAGTACTTC.

Only a few counts were recorded for this clonotype. The chain uses TRBV6-5 and TRBJ1-1; TRBD1 is a possible D gene (5 bases). The germline V gene has CDR1 MNHEY and CDR2 SVGAGI. With 6 bases removed from V and 4 bases from J, the gap between germline ends came to 12 bases. The CDR3 is 13 amino acids. CDR3: CASRLREGTEAFF. CDR3 bases: TGTGCCAGCAGACTCAGGGAGGGCACTGAAGCTTTCTTT.

This clonotype was counted ten times or more. The chain recombines TRBV3-1 with TRBJ1-5, with TRBD1 as a possible D gene (6 bases). Germline CDR1 LGHDT, CDR2 YNNKEL (reference sequence). V lost 1 base, J lost 6 bases, and 16 bases lay in between. This CDR3 is 16 amino acids long. CDR3: CASSQGHGGWGQPQHF. DNA of the CDR3: TGTGCCAGCAGCCAAGGTCACGGGGGCTGGGGTCAGCCCCAGCATTTT. The full variable domain, its missing parts supplied by reference TRBV3-1 and TRBJ1-5, is DTAVSQTPKYLVTQMGNDKSIKCEQNLGHDTMYWYKQDSKKFLKIMFSYNNKELIINETVPNRFSPKSPDKAHLNLHINSLELGDSAVYFCASSQGHGGWGQPQHFGDGTRLSIL.

At least ten counts were recorded for this clonotype. The chain combines TRBV5-1 with TRBJ2-3; TRBD2 aligns across 8 bases. The junction had 14 bases not matched to a gene; V was cut back by 0 bases and J by 5 bases. Germline V gives CDR1 SGHRS, CDR2 YFSETQ. This CDR3 comprises 18 residues. CDR3 in amino acids: CASSLALAGPTARDTQYF. Here the CDR3 DNA reads TGCGCCAGCAGCTTGGCCTTAGCGGGGCCGACTGCACGAGATACGCAGTATTTT.

This clonotype was seen repeatedly, ten times or more. The chain links TRBV6-6 to TRBJ1-5; maybe TRBD1 (6 bases). The CDR3 sequence is 16 residues long. Trimming shortened V by 1 base and J by 4 bases, and 14 bases separated the two germline ends. Germline assignment: CDR1 MNHNY and CDR2 SVGAGI (reference sequence). The CDR3 spells CASSYYKDRPNQPQHF. The CDR3 bases are TGTGCCAGCAGTTACTATAAAGACAGGCCTAATCAGCCCCAGCATTTT.

This clonotype showed up just a few times. J is TRBJ2-3 and V is TRBV18, with 7 bases fitting TRBD1. Germline V gene sequence: CDR1 KGHSH, CDR2 LQKENI. Germline trimming cut 5 bases from V and 2 bases from J; bases unmatched to any gene: 13. The CDR3 runs to 17 residues. The CDR3 here is CASSSTGKGAFTDTQYF. In DNA, the CDR3 is TGTGCCAGCTCATCGACAGGGAAGGGAGCCTTCACAGATACGCAGTATTTT.

This clonotype showed up many times. This sequence joins TRBV18 and TRBJ1-2; D ambiguous. The ends were cut back, 3 bases at V and 4 bases at J, with 12 bases in the middle. The germline V gene encodes CDR1 KGHSH and CDR2 LQKENI. CDR3 length: 14 residues. DNA for the CDR3: TGTGCCAGCTCACCCTCCGGACCGACCTATGGCTACACCTTC. Residues: CASSPSGPTYGYTF.

The V gene is TRBV20-1, the J gene TRBJ1-1; 7 nucleotides match TRBD1. CDR1 DFQATT and CDR2 SNEGSKA come from the germline V gene (reference sequence). The CDR3 extends over 14 amino acids. Trimming at V came to 1 base and at J to 0 bases, leaving 2 bases not matched to a gene. The CDR3 loop is CSARAGGMNTEAFF. In DNA form, the CDR3 reads TGCAGTGCTAGAGCAGGGGGGATGAACACTGAAGCTTTCTTT.

This clonotype has just a few counts. The chain employs TRBV6-6 and TRBJ2-7; 8 bases are a match to TRBD1. With V trimmed by 2 bases and J by 4 bases, 4 bases remained unmatched. Germline loops: CDR1 MNHNY, CDR2 SVGAGI (reference sequence). This CDR3 comprises 14 residues. As DNA, the CDR3 is TGTGCCAGCAGTTACGACAGGGGAACATACGAGCAGTACTTC. It codes for CASSYDRGTYEQYF.

This clonotype was seen more than once but under ten times. This chain uses TRBV6-2 or TRBV6-3 with TRBJ2-7; 12 bases match TRBD1. V was clipped by 6 bases and J by 4 bases; unmatched bases: 7. Looked up from germline, CDR1 is MNHEY and CDR2 is SVGEGT. This CDR3 region has 15 residues. DNA of the CDR3: TGTGCCAGCAGAACGGGACAGGGGGCGAAGTACGAGCAGTACTTC. Encoded protein: CASRTGQGAKYEQYF.

This chain connects TRBV4-1 to TRBJ1-2, with D unclear. V was clipped by 3 bases and J by 8 bases, with 7 bases between them. From germline, CDR1 is MGHRA and CDR2 YSYEKL. The CDR3 totals 11 residues. CDR3: CASSQGWGYTF. DNA of the CDR3: TGCGCCAGCAGCCAGGGATGGGGCTACACCTTC.